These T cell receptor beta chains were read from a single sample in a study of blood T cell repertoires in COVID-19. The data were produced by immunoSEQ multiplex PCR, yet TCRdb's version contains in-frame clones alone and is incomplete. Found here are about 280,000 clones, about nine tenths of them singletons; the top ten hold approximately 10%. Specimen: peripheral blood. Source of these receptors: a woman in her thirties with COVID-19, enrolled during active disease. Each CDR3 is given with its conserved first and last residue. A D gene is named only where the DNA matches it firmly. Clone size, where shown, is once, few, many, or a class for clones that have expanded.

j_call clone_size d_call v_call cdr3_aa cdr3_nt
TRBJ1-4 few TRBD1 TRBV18 CATSQGAVEKLFF TGTGCCACCTCACAGGGGGCGGTTGAAAAACTGTTTTTT
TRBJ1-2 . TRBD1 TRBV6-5 CASSRGQIYGYTF TGTGCCAGCAGCCGGGGACAGATCTATGGCTACACCTTC
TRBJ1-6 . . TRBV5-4 CASSFRQANSPLHF TGTGCCAGCAGCTTCCGACAGGCGAATTCACCCCTCCACTTT
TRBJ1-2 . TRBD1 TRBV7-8 CASSSRDRVNGYTF TGTGCCAGCAGCTCCCGGGACAGGGTAAATGGCTACACCTTC
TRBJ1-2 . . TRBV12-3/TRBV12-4 CASSVRDTNGYTF TGTGCCAGCAGTGTCCGGGACACCAATGGCTACACCTTC
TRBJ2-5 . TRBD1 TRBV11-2 CASSLYRTGGETQYF TGTGCCAGCAGCTTATATAGGACAGGGGGCGAGACCCAGTACTTC
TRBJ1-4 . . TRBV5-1 CASSLPQGQTNEKLFF TGCGCCAGCAGCTTGCCGCAGGGGCAAACTAATGAAAAACTGTTTTTT
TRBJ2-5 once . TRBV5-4 CASSGEETQYF TGTGCCAGCAGCGGGGAGGAGACCCAGTACTTC
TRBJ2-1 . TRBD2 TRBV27 CASSQLLAGGHNEQFF TGTGCCAGCAGTCAGCTGCTAGCGGGGGGACATAATGAGCAGTTCTTC
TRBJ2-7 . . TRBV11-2 CASSLGGQNPTYEQYF TGTGCCAGCAGCTTAGGAGGGCAGAACCCAACCTACGAGCAGTACTTC
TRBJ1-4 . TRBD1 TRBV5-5 CASSLPTGDNEKLFF TGTGCCAGCAGCTTGCCGACAGGGGATAATGAAAAACTGTTTTTT
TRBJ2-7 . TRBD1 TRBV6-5 CASSTTGVSYEQYF TGTGCCAGCAGTACAACAGGGGTTTCCTACGAGCAGTACTTC
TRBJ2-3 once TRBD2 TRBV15 CATSRSGLVGTDTQYF TGTGCCACCAGCAGAAGCGGACTAGTCGGCACAGATACGCAGTATTTT
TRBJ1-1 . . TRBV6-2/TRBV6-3 CASSPRGRWTDTEAFF TGTGCCAGCAGTCCCCGGGGTCGTTGGACGGACACTGAAGCTTTCTTT